The 26 T cell receptor beta chains below all came from one sample that was sequenced in a study of blood T cell repertoires in COVID-19. Sequencing was performed with immunoSEQ multiplex PCR; in TCRdb, only in-frame clones are kept and a portion is missing. There are 190,000 or so clones in the sample; roughly 89% occur only once, and approximately 6% lies in the top ten. Material: peripheral blood. The source is a man in his 60s who had recovered from COVID-19.

The rearrangement links TRBV7-8 to TRBJ1-2; D remains ambiguous. Between the trimmed V and J ends, which lost 2 bases and 2 bases, there was a span of 9 bases. The CDR3 is 14 residues long. The germline CDR1 and CDR2 sequences are SGHVS and FQNEAQ. This chain's CDR3 is CASSLTELNYGYTF. As DNA, the CDR3 is TGTGCCAGCAGCTTAACAGAGCTCAACTATGGCTACACCTTC.

This chain connects TRBV11-2 to TRBJ2-3, with 7 bases aligning to TRBD1. V lost 4 bases, J lost 1 base, and 5 bases stayed unmatched. Germline V gene lookup returns CDR1 SGHAT and CDR2 FQNNGV. This CDR3 spans 15 amino acids. DNA of the CDR3: TGTGCCAGCAGCTACACCGGGACAGGCACAGATACGCAGTATTTT. Translated: CASSYTGTGTDTQYF.

The chain combines TRBV14 with TRBJ2-7; no firm D call. Germline CDR1 reads SGHDN; CDR2 reads FVKESK. The CDR3 loop spans 15 amino acids. The V end was cut by 1 base, the J end by 0 bases, with 10 bases between. The CDR3 sequence: CASSQVPHSSYEQYF. The CDR3, as DNA: TGTGCCAGCAGCCAAGTTCCGCATAGCTCCTACGAGCAGTACTTC.

To note about this clone: Distinct nucleotide sequences in the sample also encode this CDR3. This chain connects TRBV7-2 to TRBJ1-2, with TRBD1 matching 8 bases. With 0 bases clipped from V and 8 bases from J, the junction kept 2 bases outside the gene matches. The CDR3 length is 13 residues. CDR1 and CDR2 from the germline V gene are SGHTA and FQGNSA. This CDR3 is CASSLARGRGYTF. DNA of the CDR3: TGTGCCAGCAGCTTAGCCAGGGGGCGAGGCTACACCTTC.

The J gene is TRBJ1-2, the V gene TRBV7-3, with D possibly TRBD1 on 6 matching bases. Per germline, CDR1 SGHTA and CDR2 FQGTGA. The length of the CDR3 is 13 residues. V lost 4 bases and J lost 8, with 14 bases in between. CDR3 DNA sequence: TGTGCCAGCAGCTCCATCCGAACAGGGGGCTACACCTTC. This sequence encodes CASSSIRTGGYTF.

The J gene is TRBJ1-1, the V gene TRBV6-6, with 9 bases matching TRBD1. Germline CDR1 is MNHNY and CDR2 is SVGAGI (reference sequence). This CDR3 spans 12 amino acids. The DNA for the CDR3 is TGTGCGAGCTGGGACAGGGTCACTGAAGCTTTCTTT. This encodes CASWDRVTEAFF.

The V call is TRBV11-2, the J call TRBJ2-2; a possible D gene is TRBD2 (5 bases). Trimming stripped 4 bases from V and 1 base from J, with 7 bases between. Per the germline V gene, CDR1 is SGHAT and CDR2 is FQNNGV. This CDR3 comprises 14 residues. CDR3: CASSWTRNTGELFF. In DNA, the CDR3 is TGTGCCAGCAGCTGGACTCGGAACACCGGGGAGCTGTTTTTT.

The CDR3 region has the DNA TGCGCCAGCAGCTTGAACAGGGAAGGGACCCAGTACTTC. It specifies CASSLNREGTQYF. V gene TRBV5-1 combines with J gene TRBJ2-5; the D gene is possibly TRBD1 (6 bases). V lost 1 base to trimming and J lost 7 bases, with 11 bases between them. The CDR3 length is 13 residues. Germline CDR1 SGHRS, CDR2 YFSETQ.

This chain joins TRBV28 and TRBJ1-5; weak D call: TRBD1 (5 bases). The length of the CDR3 is 12 residues. Deletions cut 8 bases from V and 1 base from J, with 6 bases between. From germline, CDR1 is MDHEN and CDR2 SYDVKM. CDR3 sequence reads: CASRGSNQPQHF. CDR3 sequence (DNA): TGTGCCAGCCGGGGGAGCAATCAGCCCCAGCATTTT.

The chain links TRBV4-1 to TRBJ2-2; 11 bases are a match to TRBD2. Germline trimming cut 0 bases from V and 3 bases from J; bases unmatched to any gene: 9. The CDR3 has 19 amino acids. Germline V gene sequence: CDR1 MGHRA, CDR2 YSYEKL. In DNA, the CDR3 is TGCGCCAGCAGCCAAGAGGAGTCTAGCGGGAGGATCTACACCGGGGAGCTGTTTTTT. It specifies CASSQEESSGRIYTGELFF.

The chain combines TRBV6-1 with TRBJ2-1; 8 bases are shared with TRBD2. The CDR3 is made up of 16 amino acids. CDR1 MNHNS and CDR2 SASEGT come from the germline V gene. V lost 2 bases and J lost 5; bases outside the gene matches: 8. The CDR3 region is CASSETGGRPNNEQFF. For the CDR3, the DNA is TGTGCCAGCAGTGAAACCGGCGGGAGGCCTAACAATGAGCAGTTCTTC.

The CDR3, as DNA: TGTGCCAGCAGCCGCCGCGCCAAGCCCCCAGGGCAAAATGAAAAACTGTTTTTT. It is translated as CASSRRAKPPGQNEKLFF. The gene calls are TRBV27 and TRBJ1-4, with D perhaps TRBD1 (5 bases). CDR1 MNHEY and CDR2 SMNVEV come from the germline V gene (reference sequence). CDR3 length equals 18 residues. Trimming shortened V by 6 bases and J by 5 bases, and 25 bases separated the two germline ends.

This chain uses TRBV12-3 or TRBV12-4 with TRBJ1-2; possible D gene TRBD1, 6 bases. This CDR3 has 13 residues. V dropped 6 bases and J dropped 3 bases, with 11 bases sitting between them. This CDR3 reads CASSRQGHYGYTF. CDR3 coding DNA: TGTGCCAGCAGCCGTCAGGGGCACTATGGCTACACCTTC.

This sequence joins TRBV5-1 and TRBJ2-7; 9 nucleotides align to TRBD1. J was trimmed by 5 bases and V by 1 base; bases with no gene match: 1. CDR3 length: 13 amino acids. The germline gives CDR1 SGHRS, CDR2 YFSETQ. CDR3 residues: CASSLTGGHEQYF. The CDR3 region has the DNA TGCGCCAGCAGCTTGACAGGGGGCCACGAGCAGTACTTC.

J is TRBJ1-4 and V is TRBV3-1 (or the pseudogene TRBV3-2); 10 positions agree with TRBD1. CDR3 length: 14 amino acids. V lost 6 bases, J lost 7 bases, and 5 bases stayed unmatched. The V gene's germline CDR1 is LGHDT and CDR2 YNNKEL (reference sequence). As DNA, the CDR3 is TGTGCCAGCAGACGACAGGGGGCAAGTGAAAAACTGTTTTTT. It yields the protein CASRRQGASEKLFF.

The rearrangement uses TRBV7-3 and TRBJ2-3, with 10 bases identical to TRBD1. This CDR3 has 16 amino acids. With 3 bases clipped from V and 3 bases from J, the junction kept 6 bases outside the gene matches. CDR1 is SGHTA and CDR2 is FQGTGA in the germline V gene. The CDR3 nucleotides are TGTGCCAGCAGCTTGTCCGGGACAGGGGTGACAGATACGCAGTATTTT. It encodes CASSLSGTGVTDTQYF.

The rearrangement joins TRBV5-5 to TRBJ2-7, with 7 bases matching TRBD1. V lost 4 bases and J lost 4; bases outside the gene matches: 11. The germline V gene encodes CDR1 SGHKS and CDR2 YYEKEE (reference sequence). The CDR3 extends over 15 amino acids. CDR3 nucleotides: TGTGCCAGCAGCCCCGGGACAGACCTTCTGTACGAGCAGTACTTC. Its translation: CASSPGTDLLYEQYF. The entire variable domain, with the rest obtained from reference TRBV5-5 and TRBJ2-7, is as follows: DAGVTQSPTHLIKTRGQQVTLRCSPISGHKSVSWYQQVLGQGPQFIFQYYEKEERGRGNFPDRFSARQFPNYSSELNVNALLLGDSALYLCASSPGTDLLYEQYFGPGTRLTVT.

The genes are TRBV3-1 (or the pseudogene TRBV3-2) and TRBJ2-7, with TRBD1 identical over 8 bases. Trimming removed 4 bases from V and 2 bases from J; junction bases left unmatched: 7. The CDR3 is 15 residues long. Germline loops: CDR1 LGHDT, CDR2 YNNKEL (reference sequence). CDR3 residues: CASSPVGQGPYEQYF. The CDR3 nucleotides are TGTGCCAGCAGCCCGGTCGGACAGGGCCCCTACGAGCAGTACTTC.

V usage is TRBV7-9 and J usage is TRBJ2-3; possibly TRBD2 for D (6 bases). Germline values: CDR1 SEHNR, CDR2 FQNEAQ (reference sequence). Trimming pared 5 bases from V and 0 bases from J, leaving 12 bases between. This CDR3 is built from 15 residues. The CDR3 region is CASSQTGTSTDTQYF. The CDR3 nucleotides are TGTGCCAGCAGCCAGACCGGGACTAGCACAGATACGCAGTATTTT.

This chain links TRBV10-1 with TRBJ2-1, with TRBD2 matching 8 bases. V trimming: 0 bases; J trimming: 8 bases; junction bases outside the gene matches: 21. There are 20 residues in the CDR3. CDR1 WNHNN and CDR2 SYGVQD come from the germline V gene (reference sequence). The CDR3 spells CASSESSKKRLAGLRDEQFF. CDR3 DNA sequence: TGCGCCAGCAGTGAGTCCTCAAAAAAACGGCTAGCGGGTTTGAGGGATGAGCAGTTCTTC.

The chain links TRBV7-3 to TRBJ1-6; 9 bases map to TRBD1. Looked up from germline, CDR1 is SGHTA and CDR2 is FQGTGA. The ends lost 4 bases at V and 8 bases at J; junction bases unmatched: 3. CDR3 size: 14 residues. CDR3 loop: CASSWDRVDSPLHF. For the CDR3, the DNA is TGTGCCAGCAGCTGGGACAGGGTCGATTCACCCCTCCACTTT.

This rearrangement joins TRBV6-4 to TRBJ2-5; maybe TRBD2 (5 bases). The CDR3 sequence is 13 residues long. The germline CDR1 and CDR2 sequences are MRHNA and SNTAGT. Trimming took 3 bases from V and 5 from J, leaving 10 bases between them. CDR3 sequence reads: CASSEVRGETQYF. CDR3 in DNA: TGTGCCAGCAGTGAGGTACGAGGGGAGACCCAGTACTTC.

The chain recombines TRBV30 with TRBJ1-6, with 7 bases aligning to TRBD1. This CDR3 is 14 amino acids long. Germline V CDR1 and CDR2: GTSNPN, SVGIG (reference sequence). V gave up 0 bases and J gave up 9 bases; unmatched junction bases: 5. The CDR3: CAWSVQGLGSPLHF. CDR3 DNA sequence: TGTGCCTGGAGTGTACAGGGGCTCGGTTCACCCCTCCACTTT.

V usage is TRBV6-5 and J usage is TRBJ1-4; 8 nucleotides line up with TRBD1. The CDR3 runs 14 residues. After removal of 4 bases from V and 8 bases from J, the junction contained 6 bases not matched to a gene. The germline CDR1 and CDR2 sequences are MNHEY and SVGAGI. CDR3 in DNA: TGTGCCAGCAGTTTTCTACAGGGGGGAGAAAAACTGTTTTTT. Its protein is CASSFLQGGEKLFF.

The rearrangement joins TRBV9 to TRBJ2-1, with 8 bases aligning to TRBD2. With 2 bases clipped from V and 7 bases from J, the junction kept 11 bases outside the gene matches. This CDR3 is built from 16 residues. Germline V gives CDR1 SGDLS, CDR2 YYNGEE. CDR3: CASSVPGKRELNEQFF. CDR3 coding DNA: TGTGCCAGCAGCGTCCCGGGGAAGCGGGAGTTAAATGAGCAGTTCTTC.

The J gene is TRBJ2-5, the V gene TRBV14; a possible D gene is TRBD1 (6 bases). Germline CDR1 and CDR2: SGHDN and FVKESK. The CDR3 is 17 amino acids. V dropped 6 bases and J dropped 1 base, with 21 bases sitting between them. The CDR3 loop is CASSQQGYRRGQETQYF. DNA for the CDR3: TGTGCCAGCAGTCAGCAGGGGTACAGGAGAGGCCAAGAGACCCAGTACTTC.